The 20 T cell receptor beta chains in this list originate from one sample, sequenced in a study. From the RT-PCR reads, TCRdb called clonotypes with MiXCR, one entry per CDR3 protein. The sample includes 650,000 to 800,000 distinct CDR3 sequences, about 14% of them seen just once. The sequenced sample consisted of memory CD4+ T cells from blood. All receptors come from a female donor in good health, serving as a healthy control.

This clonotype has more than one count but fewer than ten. In DNA, the CDR3 is TGTGCCAGCAGCTTAGCCTCTCTGGCGTACGAGCAGTACTTC. Translated, it gives CASSLASLAYEQYF. The chain employs TRBV11-2 and TRBJ2-7, with D unresolved. Germline V gene lookup returns CDR1 SGHAT and CDR2 FQNNGV. CDR3 size: 14 residues. V gave up 1 base and J gave up 4 bases, with 11 bases separating them.

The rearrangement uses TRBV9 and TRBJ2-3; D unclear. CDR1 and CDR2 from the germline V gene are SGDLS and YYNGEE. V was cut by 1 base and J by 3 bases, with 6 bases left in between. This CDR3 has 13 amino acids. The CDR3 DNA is TGTGCCAGCAGCGTATGGAATACAGATACGCAGTATTTT. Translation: CASSVWNTDTQYF.

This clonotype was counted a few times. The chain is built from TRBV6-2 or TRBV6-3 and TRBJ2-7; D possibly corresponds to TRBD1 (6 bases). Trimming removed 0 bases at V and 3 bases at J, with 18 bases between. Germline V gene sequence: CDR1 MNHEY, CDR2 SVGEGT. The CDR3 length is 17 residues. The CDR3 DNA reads TGTGCCAGCAGTTACTCGGTTGTATGGGGGCTAAACTACGAGCAGTACTTC. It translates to CASSYSVVWGLNYEQYF.

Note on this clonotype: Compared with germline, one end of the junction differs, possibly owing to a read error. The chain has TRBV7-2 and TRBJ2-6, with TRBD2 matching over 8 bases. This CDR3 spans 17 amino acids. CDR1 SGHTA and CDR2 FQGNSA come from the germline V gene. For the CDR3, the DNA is TGTGCCAGCAGCTTACGCCGCGGGAGGTATGGGGCCAACGTCCCGACTTTC. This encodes CASSLRRGRYGANVPTF.

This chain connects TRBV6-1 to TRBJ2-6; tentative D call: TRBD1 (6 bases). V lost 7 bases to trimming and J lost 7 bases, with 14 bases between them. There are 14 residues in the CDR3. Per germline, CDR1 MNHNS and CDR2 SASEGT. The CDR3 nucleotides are TGTGCCAGCAACACAGGGCCCTCCGCCAACGTCCTGACTTTC. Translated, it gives CASNTGPSANVLTF.

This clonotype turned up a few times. The CDR3 region is CASTRQGQSTDTQYF. The CDR3 bases are TGTGCCAGCACCCGACAGGGTCAGAGCACAGATACGCAGTATTTT. The rearrangement joins TRBV12-3 or TRBV12-4 to TRBJ2-3; 7 bases match TRBD1. The J segment lost 0 bases and the V segment lost 7 bases, leaving 7 bases of the junction unmatched. The CDR3 length is 15 residues.

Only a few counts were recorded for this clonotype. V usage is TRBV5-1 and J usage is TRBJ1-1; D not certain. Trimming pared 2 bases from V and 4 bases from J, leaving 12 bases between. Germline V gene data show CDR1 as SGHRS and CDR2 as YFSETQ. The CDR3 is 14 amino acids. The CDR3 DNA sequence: TGCGCCAGCAGCTTTGGCCAAAGTTTCACTGAAGCTTTCTTT. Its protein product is CASSFGQSFTEAFF. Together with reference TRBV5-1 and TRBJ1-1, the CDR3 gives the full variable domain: KAGVTQTPRYLIKTRGQQVTLSCSPISGHRSVSWYQQTPGQGLQFLFEYFSETQRNKGNFPGRFSGRQFSNSRSEMNVSTLELGDSALYLCASSFGQSFTEAFFGQGTRLTVV.

Here the CDR3 DNA reads TGTGCCAGCCAGGGACAGGGAGAAGACGAGCAGTACTTC. This gives the protein CASQGQGEDEQYF. This chain joins TRBV6-2 or TRBV6-3 and TRBJ2-7; 9 bases are shared with TRBD1. The V segment lost 8 bases and the J segment 5 bases; nucleotides outside the gene matches: 7. The CDR3 totals 13 residues. CDR1 is MNHEY, CDR2 SVGEGT, per germline.

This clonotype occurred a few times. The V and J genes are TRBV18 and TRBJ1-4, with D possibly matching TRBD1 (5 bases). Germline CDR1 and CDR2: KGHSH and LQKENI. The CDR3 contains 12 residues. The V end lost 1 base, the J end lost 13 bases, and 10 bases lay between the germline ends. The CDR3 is CASSPQDMGLFF. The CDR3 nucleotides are TGTGCCAGCTCACCACAGGACATGGGACTGTTTTTT.

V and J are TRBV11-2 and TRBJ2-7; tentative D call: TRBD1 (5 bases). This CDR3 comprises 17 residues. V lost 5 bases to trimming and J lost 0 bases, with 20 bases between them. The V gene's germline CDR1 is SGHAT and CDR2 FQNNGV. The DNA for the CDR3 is TGTGCCAGCAGCCAAGTCCGACAGCCTATCAACTCCTACGAGCAGTACTTC. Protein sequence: CASSQVRQPINSYEQYF.

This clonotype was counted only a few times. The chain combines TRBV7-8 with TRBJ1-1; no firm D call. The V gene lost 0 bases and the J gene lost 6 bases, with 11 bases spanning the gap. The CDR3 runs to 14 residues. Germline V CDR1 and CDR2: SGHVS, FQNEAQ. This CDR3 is CASSLALALPEAFF. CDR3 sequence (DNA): TGTGCCAGCAGCTTAGCACTGGCTCTACCTGAAGCTTTCTTT.

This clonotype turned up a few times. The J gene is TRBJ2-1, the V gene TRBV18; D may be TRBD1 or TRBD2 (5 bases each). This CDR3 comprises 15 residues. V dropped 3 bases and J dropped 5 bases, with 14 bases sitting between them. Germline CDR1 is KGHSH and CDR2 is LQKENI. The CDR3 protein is CASSPPGRRDNEQFF. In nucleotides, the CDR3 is TGTGCCAGCTCACCGCCGGGACGAAGAGACAATGAGCAGTTCTTC. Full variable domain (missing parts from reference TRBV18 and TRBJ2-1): NAGVMQNPRHLVRRRGQEARLRCSPMKGHSHVYWYRQLPEEGLKFMVYLQKENIIDESGMPKERFSAEFPKEGPSILRIQQVVRGDSAAYFCASSPPGRRDNEQFFGPGTRLTVL.

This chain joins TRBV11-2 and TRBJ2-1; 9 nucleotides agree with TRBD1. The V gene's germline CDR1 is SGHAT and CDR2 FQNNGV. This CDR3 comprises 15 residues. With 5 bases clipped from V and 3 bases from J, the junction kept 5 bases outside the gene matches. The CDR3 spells CASSPGQGIYNEQFF. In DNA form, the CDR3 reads TGTGCCAGCAGCCCCGGACAGGGGATCTACAATGAGCAGTTCTTC.

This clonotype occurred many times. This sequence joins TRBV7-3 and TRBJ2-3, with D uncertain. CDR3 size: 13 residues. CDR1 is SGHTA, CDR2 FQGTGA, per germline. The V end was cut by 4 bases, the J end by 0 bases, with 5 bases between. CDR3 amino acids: CASSSDSTDTQYF. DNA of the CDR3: TGTGCCAGCAGCTCGGACAGCACAGATACGCAGTATTTT.

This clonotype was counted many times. The CDR3 DNA reads as TGTGCCACCAGCAGAATAGGCGGCAGAGACCTCTACGAGCAGTACTTC. It encodes CATSRIGGRDLYEQYF. This sequence joins TRBV15 and TRBJ2-7; D gene uncertain. The CDR3 is made up of 16 amino acids. Germline lookup yields CDR1 LNHNV and CDR2 YYDKDF (reference sequence). V gave up 2 bases and J gave up 3 bases, with 17 bases separating them.

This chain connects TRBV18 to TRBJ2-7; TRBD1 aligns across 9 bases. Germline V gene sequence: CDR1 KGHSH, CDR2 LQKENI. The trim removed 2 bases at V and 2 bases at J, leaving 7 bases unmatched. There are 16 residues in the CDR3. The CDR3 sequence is CASSPDAGTGTYEQYF. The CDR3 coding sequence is TGTGCCAGCTCACCAGATGCCGGGACAGGGACCTACGAGCAGTACTTC.

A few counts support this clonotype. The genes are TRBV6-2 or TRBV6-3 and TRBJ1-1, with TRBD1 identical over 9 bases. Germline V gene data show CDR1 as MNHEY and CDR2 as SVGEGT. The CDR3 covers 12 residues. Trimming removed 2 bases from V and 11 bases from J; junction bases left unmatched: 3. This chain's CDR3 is CASSYGDRVAFF. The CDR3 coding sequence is TGTGCCAGCAGTTACGGGGACAGGGTGGCTTTCTTT.

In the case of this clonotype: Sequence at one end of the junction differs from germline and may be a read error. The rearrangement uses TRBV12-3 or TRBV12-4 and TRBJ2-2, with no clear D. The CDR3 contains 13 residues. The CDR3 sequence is CASSPSKTGELFF. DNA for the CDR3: TGTGCCAGCAGTCCTTCGAAAACCGGGGAGCTGTTTTTT.

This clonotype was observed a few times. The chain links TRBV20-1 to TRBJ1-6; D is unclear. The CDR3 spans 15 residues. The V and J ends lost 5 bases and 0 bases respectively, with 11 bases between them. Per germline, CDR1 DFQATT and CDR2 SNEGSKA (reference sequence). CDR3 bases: TGCAGTGCTCCCCCCTTACACTCCTATAATTCACCCCTCCACTTT. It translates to CSAPPLHSYNSPLHF.

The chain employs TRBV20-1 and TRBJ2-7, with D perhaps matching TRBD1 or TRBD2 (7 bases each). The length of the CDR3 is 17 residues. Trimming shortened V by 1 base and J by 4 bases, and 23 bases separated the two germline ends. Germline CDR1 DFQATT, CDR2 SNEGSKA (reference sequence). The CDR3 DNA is TGCAGTGCTAGAGTGGGAGGGGGCCCCGGCGGTGGGTACGAGCAGTACTTC. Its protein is CSARVGGGPGGGYEQYF.